The rows below give T cell receptor beta chains drawn from one sample of a study of blood T cells in healthy people across ages. Using its own MiXCR run on the 5' RACE reads, TCRdb lists one record per CDR3 protein. The sample holds about 1.6 million distinct CDR3 sequences, about 35% seen once. The sequenced material came from blood. The receptors originated from a woman aged 25-40 years in good health. Both conserved end residues are part of each CDR3. A D gene is named only where the DNA matches it firmly. A clone size is listed for some rows: how often the clone was seen (once, few, many), or a class if it is expanded.

>TRBV6-5|TRBD2|few|TRBJ2-1
CASRFLAGIDNEQFF
TGTGCCAGCAGGTTCCTAGCGGGGATTGACAATGAGCAGTTCTTC
>TRBV9|.|.|TRBJ2-7
CASTSFEGHQEIQYF
TGTGCCAGCACCAGCTTCGAGGGGCACCAAGAGATCCAGTACTTC
>TRBV5-6|.|.|TRBJ1-6
CANSFLAFNSPLHF
TGTGCCAACAGCTTTCTTGCGTTTAATTCACCCCTCCACTTT
>TRBV7-7|.|few|TRBJ2-1
CASSPGIAVGGYNEQFF
TGTGCCAGCAGCCCAGGGATCGCGGTGGGGGGATACAATGAGCAGTTCTTC
>TRBV6-5|.|few|TRBJ2-7
CASSYSGEGAEQYF
TGTGCCAGCAGTTACTCAGGGGAAGGCGCCGAGCAGTACTTC
>TRBV7-9|.|once|TRBJ1-1
CASTPSVNTEAFF
TGTGCCAGCACCCCATCGGTGAACACTGAAGCTTTCTTT
>TRBV10-3|TRBD2|few|TRBJ2-7
CAISEYPSGGSSYEQYF
TGTGCCATCAGTGAGTATCCTAGCGGGGGATCTTCCTACGAGCAGTACTTC
>TRBV7-3|TRBD2|few|TRBJ2-3
CASSFGLAGLSTDTQYF
TGTGCCAGCAGTTTCGGACTAGCGGGGCTTAGCACAGATACGCAGTATTTT
>TRBV6-5|TRBD2|.|TRBJ2-7
CASSSRGRGDVVYEQYF
TGTGCCAGCAGCTCTCGGGGGCGGGGGGACGTTGTCTACGAGCAGTACTTC
>TRBV29-1|.|few|TRBJ2-1
CSVVGADYRNEQFF
TGCAGCGTTGTAGGGGCAGACTATCGGAATGAGCAGTTCTTC
>TRBV4-1|TRBD1|.|TRBJ2-5
CASSRSDRVGETQYF
TGCGCCAGCAGCCGATCGGACAGGGTGGGGGAGACCCAGTACTTC
>TRBV20-1|.|many|TRBJ2-7
CSAPLGERDEQYF
TGCAGTGCTCCCCTCGGGGAGAGGGACGAGCAGTACTTC
>TRBV10-3|TRBD2|.|TRBJ2-1
CAISGGLAGGSDGSNEQFF
TGTGCCATCAGTGGCGGACTAGCGGGAGGGTCAGATGGGTCAAATGAGCAGTTCTTC
>TRBV20-1|TRBD2|few|TRBJ2-1
CSARDVAGPYNEQFF
TGCAGTGCTAGAGATGTAGCGGGCCCCTACAATGAGCAGTTCTTC
>TRBV7-7|.|few|TRBJ2-2
CASSPRGGERAGELFF
TGTGCCAGCAGCCCAAGGGGTGGGGAGAGGGCCGGGGAGCTGTTTTTT
>TRBV4-1|.|many|TRBJ2-1
CASSQDRGEQFF
TGCGCCAGCAGCCAAGATAGGGGGGAGCAGTTCTTC
>TRBV11-2|TRBD1|few|TRBJ2-7
CASSLPGTGTSVEQYF
TGTGCCAGCAGCTTACCCGGGACAGGGACTTCCGTCGAGCAGTACTTC
>TRBV20-1|TRBD2|many|TRBJ2-1
CSARSSSGGRFNEQFF
TGCAGTGCTAGATCTTCTAGCGGGGGGAGGTTCAATGAGCAGTTCTTC
>TRBV3-1|.|.|TRBJ2-5
CASSQDSLRGGTQYF
TGTGCCAGCAGCCAAGATTCTCTTCGGGGAGGCACCCAGTACTTC
>TRBV28|.|few|TRBJ2-5
CASSSKKETQYF
TGTGCCAGCAGCTCTAAAAAAGAGACCCAGTACTTC
>TRBV12-3/TRBV12-4|.|few|TRBJ2-3
CASRSSPGATDTQYF
TGTGCCAGCAGGTCCTCCCCGGGGGCGACAGATACGCAGTATTTT
>TRBV4-1|TRBD1|.|TRBJ1-1
CASSHPGQGATEAFF
TGCGCCAGCAGCCACCCGGGACAGGGGGCCACTGAGGCTTTCTTT
>TRBV7-6|TRBD2|.|TRBJ2-3
CASSISGGGGTDTQYF
TGTGCCAGCAGTATCTCCGGCGGGGGAGGTACAGATACGCAGTATTTT
>TRBV27|TRBD1|few|TRBJ1-2
CASRSTGGNYGYTF
TGTGCCAGCAGGTCCACAGGGGGCAACTATGGCTACACCTTC
>TRBV15|TRBD2|.|TRBJ2-5
CATSRGGGERETQYF
TGTGCCACCAGCAGAGGTGGGGGGGAGAGAGAGACCCAGTACTTC
>TRBV13|TRBD2|.|TRBJ2-3
CASSSHRGSGGEDTQYF
TGTGCCAGCAGCTCCCACCGGGGGAGCGGGGGGGAAGATACGCAGTATTTT
>TRBV5-1|.|.|TRBJ1-2
CASSLRPSYGYTF
TGCGCCAGCAGCCTACGGCCTAGTTATGGCTACACCTTC
>TRBV4-1|.|few|TRBJ1-5
CASSQDLGPQHF
TGCGCCAGCAGCCAAGATCTTGGGCCCCAGCATTTT
>TRBV7-2|TRBD2|few|TRBJ2-7
CASSFDPAGGLEQYF
TGTGCCAGCAGCTTCGACCCAGCGGGAGGATTGGAGCAGTACTTC
>TRBV20-1|TRBD1|once|TRBJ1-4
CSAHGTGNEKLFF
TGCAGTGCTCACGGGACAGGAAATGAAAAACTGTTTTTT
>TRBV3-1|.|few|TRBJ2-5
CASSRGDTVGETQYF
TGTGCCAGCAGCCGGGGGGACACAGTGGGGGAGACCCAGTACTTC
>TRBV5-1|TRBD2|few|TRBJ2-7
CASRWSGSSHEQYF
TGCGCCAGCAGATGGAGCGGGAGTTCCCACGAGCAGTACTTC
>TRBV20-1|TRBD1|.|TRBJ2-7
CSASAGTGTHEQYF
TGCAGTGCTAGCGCCGGGACAGGCACCCACGAGCAGTACTTC
>TRBV27|TRBD2|few|TRBJ2-7
CASSSRLADMPLEQYF
TGTGCCAGCAGTTCGCGACTAGCGGACATGCCCCTCGAGCAGTACTTC
>TRBV30|TRBD2|.|TRBJ2-1
CAWSAYQRDPYNEQFF
TGTGCCTGGAGTGCCTACCAGCGGGACCCCTACAATGAGCAGTTCTTC
>TRBV4-1|.|few|TRBJ1-2
CASSQDLVSANYGYTF
TGCGCCAGCAGCCAAGATTTGGTTTCTGCTAACTATGGCTACACCTTC
>TRBV30|.|few|TRBJ2-7
CAWSFPGYTYEQYF
TGTGCCTGGAGTTTCCCTGGTTATACCTACGAGCAGTACTTC
>TRBV25-1|.|few|TRBJ1-6
CASVNTRTNSPLHF
TGTGCCAGCGTCAATACAAGGACGAATTCACCCCTCCACTTT
>TRBV6-2/TRBV6-3|TRBD1|.|TRBJ1-6
CASSYRDRVDSPLHF
TGTGCCAGCAGTTACCGGGACAGGGTGGATTCACCCCTCCACTTT
>TRBV30|TRBD2|.|TRBJ2-1
CALAPGTRYNEQFF
TGTGCCCTCGCCCCAGGGACTAGATACAATGAGCAGTTCTTC
>TRBV5-6|.|many|TRBJ2-7
CASSPGTETYEQYF
TGTGCCAGCAGTCCCGGGACGGAGACCTACGAGCAGTACTTC
>TRBV12-3/TRBV12-4|.|.|TRBJ2-7
CASSPRVGVFYEQYF
TGTGCCAGCAGTCCCCGGGTCGGGGTCTTCTACGAGCAGTACTTC
>TRBV10-3|TRBD1|.|TRBJ1-2
CAISMMRLTGTGGPGYTF
TGTGCCATCAGCATGATGAGACTAACCGGGACAGGGGGTCCGGGCTACACCTTC
>TRBV27|.|.|TRBJ2-5
CASSLSGSPGAQETQYF
TGTGCCAGCAGTTTATCAGGGAGCCCCGGGGCTCAAGAGACCCAGTACTTC
>TRBV12-3/TRBV12-4|.|.|TRBJ1-1
CASTRGVSNTEAFF
TGTGCCAGCACTCGCGGTGTCAGCAACACTGAAGCTTTCTTT
>TRBV7-9|.|.|TRBJ2-1
CASRPTGGSGLQLNEQFF
TGTGCCAGCAGACCAACCGGGGGTTCGGGACTGCAGCTCAATGAGCAGTTCTTC
>TRBV5-1|.|.|TRBJ2-5
CASSWQQETQYF
TGCGCCAGCAGTTGGCAGCAAGAGACCCAGTACTTC
>TRBV5-1|.|few|TRBJ1-1
CASSLGGNRETEAFF
TGCGCCAGCAGCTTGGGGGGGAACAGGGAAACTGAAGCTTTCTTT
>TRBV14|.|few|TRBJ2-4
CASSQDRLTKNIQYF
TGTGCCAGCAGCCAAGATCGGTTGACCAAAAACATTCAGTACTTC
>TRBV4-2|.|few|TRBJ2-2
CASSQGQGRTGELFF
TGTGCCAGCAGCCAAGGTCAAGGCCGCACCGGGGAGCTGTTTTTT
>TRBV6-1|.|.|TRBJ2-3
CASSDEGRTDTQYF
TGTGCCAGCAGTGACGAAGGGCGCACAGATACGCAGTATTTT
>TRBV28|.|many|TRBJ2-7
CASRGYYEQYF
TGTGCCAGCAGGGGCTATTACGAGCAGTACTTC
>TRBV30|.|few|TRBJ2-7
CAMTVRSYEQYF
TGTGCCATGACCGTAAGATCCTACGAGCAGTACTTC
>TRBV20-1|.|many|TRBJ2-1
CSAKGTGYSYNEQFF
TGCAGTGCTAAGGGCACAGGGTACTCCTACAATGAGCAGTTCTTC
>TRBV20-1|.|few|TRBJ1-6
CSARPWGDSPLHF
TGCAGTGCTAGACCCTGGGGGGATTCACCCCTCCACTTT
>TRBV4-2|.|few|TRBJ2-7
CASSLDYPHEQYF
TGTGCCAGCAGCCTGGACTACCCCCACGAGCAGTACTTC
>TRBV30|.|few|TRBJ2-5
CAWREGSYQETQYF
TGTGCCTGGAGGGAGGGGTCGTACCAAGAGACCCAGTACTTC
>TRBV20-1|.|.|TRBJ2-7
CSARELDEQYF
TGCAGTGCTAGGGAACTGGACGAGCAGTACTTC
>TRBV27|.|many|TRBJ2-7
CASSPWQGTHEQYF
TGTGCCAGCAGTCCCTGGCAGGGAACTCACGAGCAGTACTTC